This T cell receptor (beta chain) was profiled in a study of blood T cell repertoires in COVID-19. On the study more broadly: The United States, Italy and Spain supplied acute and convalescent COVID-19 samples. Nucleic acid was either cDNA or gDNA, and it came from T cells, B-cell-depleted T cells, or PBMCs.

How the authors handled the data: Cell counts per sample came from amplifying reference gene primers. Assay used: immunoSEQ multiplex PCR; TCRdb lists only in-frame clones, some missing. V and J calls plus clone size are reproduced from that table; the DNA served to infer D and trimming. Among 200,000 or so clones, over 70% were seen once, and the ten largest hold around a sixth. This clone appeared once. The CDR3 covers 11 residues. Germline CDR1 MNHEY, CDR2 SMNVEV (reference sequence). After removal of 6 bases from V and 11 bases from J, the junction contained 5 bases not matched to a gene. The sequenced sample consisted of peripheral blood. The chain couples TRBV27 to TRBJ1-1; 8 nucleotides line up with TRBD1. The receptor comes from a man in his fifties or sixties with active or convalescent COVID-19. The CDR3 DNA is TGTGCCAGCAGCCAGGACAGGGCTGCTTTCTTT. This translates into CASSQDRAAFF.